Shown below are 18 T cell receptor beta chains from a single sample sequenced in a study of post-analysis software for immune sequencing data. Broader study findings: A few TRBV segments were significantly more frequent in patients than in controls. TRBV5-6, TRBV5-1 and TRBV20-1 were among these segments.

Unique-molecular-identifier-tagged TCR beta cDNA libraries were used. TCRdb passed the PCR reads through MiXCR, listing each CDR3 protein once. Of almost 700,000 distinct CDR3 sequences listed, 55% to 60% were seen once; the top ten hold about 10%. These receptors' antigens are unknown. Sequencing was done on a sample of blood. These receptors were obtained from a girl aged 2 to 10 with multiple sclerosis.

The J gene is TRBJ2-7, the V gene TRBV11-2, with 9 bases matching TRBD2. The CDR3 has 16 amino acids. Germline loops: CDR1 SGHAT, CDR2 FQNNGV. V gave up 5 bases and J gave up 5 bases; unmatched junction bases: 13. This CDR3 is CASSPFGLATDHEQYF. The CDR3 bases are TGTGCCAGCAGCCCCTTCGGACTAGCGACGGACCACGAGCAGTACTTC.

V and J are TRBV5-1 and TRBJ2-7; either TRBD1 or TRBD2 may fit D (6 bases each). The J call may be wrong; the DNA end is better matched by TRBJ2-4. The CDR3 runs to 15 residues. Germline values: CDR1 SGHRS, CDR2 YFSETQ. CDR3 protein: CAESGVNKTGNIQYF. The CDR3 coding sequence is TGCGCCGAGTCGGGGGTTAATAAAACAGGGAACATTCAGTACTTC.

CDR3 in amino acids: CAISGLPSSYNEQFF. The CDR3 nucleotides read TGTGCCATCAGCGGACTACCGAGCTCCTACAATGAGCAGTTCTTC. The rearrangement links TRBV10-3 to TRBJ2-1, with D perhaps matching TRBD2 (6 bases). The V end was cut by 6 bases, the J end by 0 bases, with 12 bases between. Germline CDR1 and CDR2: ENHRY and SYGVKD. The CDR3 length is 15 residues.

The gene calls are TRBV3-1 and TRBJ2-2; maybe TRBD1 (5 bases). Trimming removed 4 bases at V and 5 bases at J, with 14 bases between. From germline, CDR1 is LGHDT and CDR2 YNNKEL (reference sequence). The CDR3 consists of 15 residues. This chain's CDR3 is CASSPGALDTGELFF. In DNA form, the CDR3 reads TGTGCCAGCAGCCCTGGGGCTTTGGATACCGGGGAGCTGTTTTTT.

The J gene is TRBJ2-3, the V gene TRBV5-1; 16 bases are a match to TRBD2. This CDR3 comprises 18 residues. Germline V CDR1 and CDR2: SGHRS, YFSETQ. V shed 4 bases and J 6 bases; nucleotides not matched to a gene: 11. The CDR3 here is CASSGPGLAGGPADTQYF. DNA for the CDR3: TGCGCCAGCAGCGGACCGGGACTAGCGGGAGGGCCCGCGGATACGCAGTATTTT.

This clonotype appeared a few times. The chain uses TRBV6-1 and TRBJ1-5; weak D call: TRBD1 (5 bases). Germline lookup yields CDR1 MNHNS and CDR2 SASEGT. This CDR3 comprises 13 residues. Trimming took 2 bases from V and 5 from J, leaving 7 bases between them. CDR3 in DNA: TGTGCCAGCAGTGAACAGGGCGATCAGCCCCAGCATTTT. This codes for CASSEQGDQPQHF.

This clonotype has only a few counts. This sequence joins TRBV10-3 and TRBJ2-7; 9 bases match TRBD1. The CDR3 has 13 amino acids. Germline trimming cut 4 bases from V and 7 bases from J; bases unmatched to any gene: 5. Germline V gene data show CDR1 as ENHRY and CDR2 as SYGVKD. The CDR3 DNA reads TGTGCCATCAGTGGGGGACAGGGAATAGAGCAGTACTTC. This gives the protein CAISGGQGIEQYF.

This sequence joins TRBV3-1 and TRBJ1-5, with D unclear. V was trimmed by 0 bases and J by 4 bases, leaving 7 bases between them. CDR1 and CDR2 from the germline V gene are LGHDT and YNNKEL (reference sequence). This CDR3 is 14 amino acids long. DNA for the CDR3: TGTGCCAGCAGCCAAGATACACGGAATCAGCCCCAGCATTTT. It specifies CASSQDTRNQPQHF.

V usage is TRBV12-3 or TRBV12-4 and J usage is TRBJ2-3; D is unresolved. V lost 1 base and J 1 base, leaving 6 bases between the germline ends. This CDR3 comprises 14 residues. The CDR3 loop reads CASSLEVGTDTQYF. In DNA form, the CDR3 reads TGTGCCAGCAGTTTAGAGGTTGGCACAGATACGCAGTATTTT.

J is TRBJ2-3 and V is TRBV6-2 or TRBV6-3; tentatively, D is TRBD2 (5 bases). The CDR3 contains 12 residues. CDR1 is MNHEY and CDR2 is SVGEGT in the germline V gene. Trimming pared 7 bases from V and 4 bases from J, leaving 9 bases between. The CDR3 sequence: CASKSGADTQYF. Written as DNA, the CDR3 is TGTGCCAGCAAGTCCGGGGCAGATACGCAGTATTTT.

The chain combines TRBV13 with TRBJ2-7; TRBD1 agrees at 7 bases. V lost 8 bases and J lost 1; bases outside the gene matches: 5. The germline gives CDR1 PRHDT, CDR2 FYEKMQ (reference sequence). The CDR3 has 13 residues. This CDR3 is CASRGQNSYEQYF. CDR3 in DNA: TGTGCCAGCCGGGGACAGAATTCCTACGAGCAGTACTTC.

The chain is built from TRBV14 and TRBJ2-7; 8 nucleotides match TRBD1. J was trimmed by 4 bases and V by 5 bases; bases with no gene match: 7. The germline V gene encodes CDR1 SGHDN and CDR2 FVKESK. This CDR3 is built from 14 residues. CDR3 coding DNA: TGTGCCAGCAGCACTTGGGACAGGAAGTACGAGCAGTACTTC. Translation gives CASSTWDRKYEQYF.

The gene calls are TRBV2 and TRBJ2-3; the D call may be TRBD1 or TRBD2 (5 bases each). The CDR3 runs to 14 residues. Germline CDR1 and CDR2: SNHLY and FYNNEI. V lost 5 bases to trimming and J lost 2 bases, with 11 bases between them. The CDR3 DNA sequence: TGTGCCAGCAGTAGCATGGGGACCACAGATACGCAGTATTTT. Translation: CASSSMGTTDTQYF.

The chain has TRBV15 and TRBJ2-3, with 10 bases identical to TRBD2. The CDR3 runs to 17 residues. In germline, CDR1 is LNHNV, CDR2 YYDKDF (reference sequence). After removal of 2 bases from V and 4 bases from J, the junction contained 9 bases not matched to a gene. In DNA, the CDR3 is TGTGCCACCAGCAGACTTCCGACTAGCGGGTTGGCAGATACGCAGTATTTT. This gives the protein CATSRLPTSGLADTQYF.

This clonotype was observed a few times. The rearrangement uses TRBV27 and TRBJ1-2; D unresolved. CDR3 length: 13 residues. Germline V lookup: CDR1 MNHEY, CDR2 SMNVEV (reference sequence). V lost 2 bases and J 5 bases, leaving 9 bases between the germline ends. CDR3 region: CASSLMPSYGYTF. The DNA for the CDR3 is TGTGCCAGCAGTTTAATGCCTTCTTATGGCTACACCTTC.

This clonotype was seen only a few times. The rearrangement links TRBV20-1 to TRBJ2-7; 15 bases fit TRBD2. The J call could be wrong; TRBJ2-5 is a better fit for the DNA end. This CDR3 has 16 amino acids. Germline-derived CDR1 and CDR2 are DFQATT and SNEGSKA (reference sequence). Here the CDR3 reads CSASLLGLAGGKTQYF. The CDR3 nucleotides read TGCAGTGCTAGTCTTCTTGGACTAGCGGGGGGGAAGACCCAGTACTTC.

The rearrangement uses TRBV7-2 and TRBJ2-5, with TRBD1 matching over 8 bases. Trimming at V came to 4 bases and at J to 3 bases, leaving 7 bases not matched to a gene. Germline loops: CDR1 SGHTA, CDR2 FQGNSA. The CDR3 loop spans 15 amino acids. The CDR3 nucleotides are TGTGCCAGCAGCTCCCACGACAGGGGAAAAGAGACCCAGTACTTC. Protein product: CASSSHDRGKETQYF.

The V and J genes are TRBV21-1 and TRBJ1-1; the table calls TRBD1, which could not be checked here. TRBV21-1 is a documented pseudogene. The CDR3 consists of 17 residues. CDR3 in amino acids: CASSLIPGQGPNTEAFF. The DNA of the CDR3 is TGTGCCAGCAGCCTAATACCCGGACAGGGGCCGAACACTGAAGCTTTCTTT.